These T cell receptor beta chains were read from a single sample in a study of blood T cells in healthy people across ages. TCRdb recomputed calls from the 5' RACE reads with MiXCR, one row per CDR3 protein. The sample includes 750,000 to 1,000,000 distinct CDR3 sequences, 25% to 30% of them seen just once. A further study also used this sample, focusing on T cells of mothers and their children.

Source material: blood. The receptors shown here come from a woman aged 40 to 50 in good health. Both conserved end residues are part of each CDR3. The D gene is left open where the match is weak. Clone sizes are given selectively: once, few, many, or a class where the clone is expanded.

J gene	V gene	D gene	clone size	CDR3 protein	CDR3 DNA
TRBJ1-2	TRBV27	NA	NA	CASSLHEGLSGYTF	TGTGCCAGCAGTTTACATGAGGGATTGAGCGGCTACACCTTC
TRBJ1-1	TRBV6-2/TRBV6-3	TRBD1	NA	CASRNQGATTEAFF	TGTGCCAGCAGAAATCAGGGGGCCACCACTGAAGCTTTCTTT
TRBJ2-7	TRBV7-6	TRBD1	NA	CASTRGQDGREQYF	TGTGCCAGCACCAGGGGACAGGACGGTCGAGAGCAGTACTTC
TRBJ1-2	TRBV20-1	NA	many	CSARDASTGIGYGYTF	TGCAGTGCTAGAGACGCCTCAACAGGGATCGGCTATGGCTACACCTTC
TRBJ2-1	TRBV28	TRBD1	few	CASSFSLGQGRYNEQFF	TGTGCCAGCAGTTTTTCCCTAGGACAGGGTAGATACAATGAGCAGTTCTTC
TRBJ2-6	TRBV5-5	NA	many	CASTSQALLGANVLTF	TGTGCCAGCACCAGTCAGGCCCTCCTCGGGGCCAACGTCCTGACTTTC
TRBJ1-2	TRBV5-5	NA	many	CASSGGLPIDYGYTF	TGTGCCAGCAGCGGGGGACTTCCCATTGACTATGGCTACACCTTC
TRBJ1-4	TRBV28	NA	few	CASSLNEGKLFF	TGTGCCAGCAGTTTAAATGAAGGAAAACTGTTTTTT
TRBJ2-3	TRBV30	TRBD2	NA	CAWSRLAVSTDTQYF	TGTGCCTGGAGTCGCCTAGCGGTGAGCACAGATACGCAGTATTTT
TRBJ2-1	TRBV30	NA	NA	CAWGHSGNEQFF	TGTGCCTGGGGACACTCCGGCAATGAGCAGTTCTTC
TRBJ2-7	TRBV5-5	TRBD1	few	CASSGSGTVLYEQYF	TGTGCCAGCAGCGGCTCCGGGACAGTCCTTTACGAGCAGTACTTC
TRBJ2-5	TRBV7-6	NA	NA	CASSSPLRGARETQYF	TGTGCCAGCAGCTCCCCTTTAAGGGGGGCGCGTGAGACCCAGTACTTC
TRBJ2-7	TRBV14	TRBD1	few	CASSQRSGTGSEQYF	TGTGCCAGCAGCCAAAGATCCGGGACAGGGTCCGAGCAGTACTTC
TRBJ2-7	TRBV12-3/TRBV12-4	NA	many	CASSSGRLEQYF	TGTGCCAGCAGTTCAGGGAGACTCGAGCAGTACTTC
TRBJ1-2	TRBV19	NA	NA	CASTRKGSYGYTF	TGTGCCAGTACCCGGAAAGGGTCGTATGGCTACACCTTC
TRBJ1-1	TRBV5-1	TRBD1	few	CASSPEDGQGETEAFF	TGCGCCAGCAGCCCAGAAGACGGACAGGGGGAGACTGAAGCTTTCTTT
TRBJ2-7	TRBV29-1	TRBD1	NA	CSVGQGSFGEQYF	TGCAGCGTCGGACAGGGCTCCTTTGGCGAGCAGTACTTC
TRBJ2-7	TRBV12-3/TRBV12-4	NA	many	CASSTTGDEQYF	TGTGCCAGCAGCACTACGGGGGACGAGCAGTACTTC
TRBJ2-1	TRBV9	NA	many	CASSAAHGTEQFF	TGTGCCAGCAGCGCCGCCCATGGTACGGAGCAGTTCTTC
TRBJ2-5	TRBV5-5	TRBD1	NA	CASSLAIGRQGGQETQYF	TGTGCCAGCAGCTTGGCCATTGGCCGACAGGGCGGACAAGAGACCCAGTACTTC
TRBJ2-7	TRBV7-8	NA	once	CASSLVEGAKQYF	TGTGCCAGCAGCTTAGTAGAGGGAGCCAAGCAGTACTTC
TRBJ2-3	TRBV20-1	NA	many	CSARDPTTRSGTDTQYF	TGCAGTGCTAGGGACCCCACTACACGGAGTGGCACAGATACGCAGTATTTT
TRBJ2-1	TRBV6-1	TRBD2	NA	CASSEPSGGISYNEQFF	TGTGCCAGCAGTGAACCTAGCGGGGGGATCTCCTACAATGAGCAGTTCTTC
TRBJ1-6	TRBV7-2	NA	many	CASSLSRVDNSPLHF	TGTGCCAGCAGCTTATCCAGGGTTGATAATTCACCCCTCCACTTT
TRBJ2-1	TRBV5-1	NA	many	CASSLRTGSYNEQFF	TGCGCCAGCAGCCTAAGGACGGGCTCCTACAATGAGCAGTTCTTC
TRBJ2-5	TRBV5-1	TRBD2	NA	CASSFLAGAIKETQYF	TGCGCCAGCAGCTTCCTAGCGGGGGCGATTAAAGAGACCCAGTACTTC